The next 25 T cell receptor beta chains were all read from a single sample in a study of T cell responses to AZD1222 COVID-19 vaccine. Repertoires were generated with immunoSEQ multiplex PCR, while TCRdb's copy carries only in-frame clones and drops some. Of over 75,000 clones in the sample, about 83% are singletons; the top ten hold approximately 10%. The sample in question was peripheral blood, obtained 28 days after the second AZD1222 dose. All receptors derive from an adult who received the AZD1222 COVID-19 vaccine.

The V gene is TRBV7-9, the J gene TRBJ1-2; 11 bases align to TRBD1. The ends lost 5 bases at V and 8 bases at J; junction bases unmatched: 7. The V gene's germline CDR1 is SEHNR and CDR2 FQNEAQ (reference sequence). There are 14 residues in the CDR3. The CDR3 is CASSLDRGLMGYTF. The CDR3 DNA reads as TGTGCCAGCAGCCTGGACAGGGGGCTAATGGGCTACACCTTC.

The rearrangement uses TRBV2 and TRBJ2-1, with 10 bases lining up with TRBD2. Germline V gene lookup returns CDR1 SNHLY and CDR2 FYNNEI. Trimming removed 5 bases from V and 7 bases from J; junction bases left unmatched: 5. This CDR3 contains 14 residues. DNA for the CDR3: TGTGCCAGCAGTTCTCTAGCGGGGGATAATGAGCAGTTCTTC. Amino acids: CASSSLAGDNEQFF.

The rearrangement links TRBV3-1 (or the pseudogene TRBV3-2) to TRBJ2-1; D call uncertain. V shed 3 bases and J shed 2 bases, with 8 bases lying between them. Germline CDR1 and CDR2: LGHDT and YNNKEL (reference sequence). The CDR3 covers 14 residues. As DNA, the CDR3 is TGTGCCAGCAGCCATGCGGTAGCCTACAATGAGCAGTTCTTC. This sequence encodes CASSHAVAYNEQFF.

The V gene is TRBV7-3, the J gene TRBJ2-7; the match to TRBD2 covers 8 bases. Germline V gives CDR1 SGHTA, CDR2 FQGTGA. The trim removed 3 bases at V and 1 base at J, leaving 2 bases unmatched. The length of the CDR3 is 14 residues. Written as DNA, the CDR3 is TGTGCCAGCAGCTTTAGCGGGGATTCCTACGAGCAGTACTTC. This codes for CASSFSGDSYEQYF.

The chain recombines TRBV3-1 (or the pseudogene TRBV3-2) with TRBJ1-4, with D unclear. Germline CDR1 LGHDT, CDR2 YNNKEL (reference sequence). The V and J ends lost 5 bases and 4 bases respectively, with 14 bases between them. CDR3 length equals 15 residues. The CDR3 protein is CASSFIGRHNEKLFF. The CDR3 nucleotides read TGTGCCAGCAGCTTTATCGGGAGGCATAATGAAAAACTGTTTTTT.

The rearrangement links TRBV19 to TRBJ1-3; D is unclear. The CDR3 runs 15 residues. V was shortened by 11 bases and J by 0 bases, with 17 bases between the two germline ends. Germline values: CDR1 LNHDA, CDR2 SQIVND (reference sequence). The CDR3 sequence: CAANGVSSSGNTIYF. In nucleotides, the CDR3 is TGTGCCGCGAATGGGGTCTCTAGCTCTGGAAACACCATATATTTT.

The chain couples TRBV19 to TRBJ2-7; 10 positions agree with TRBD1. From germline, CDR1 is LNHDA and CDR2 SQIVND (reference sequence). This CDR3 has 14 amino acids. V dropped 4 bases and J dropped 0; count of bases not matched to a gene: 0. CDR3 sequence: CASSRDRGSYEQYF. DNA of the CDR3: TGTGCCAGTAGTAGGGACAGGGGCTCCTACGAGCAGTACTTC.

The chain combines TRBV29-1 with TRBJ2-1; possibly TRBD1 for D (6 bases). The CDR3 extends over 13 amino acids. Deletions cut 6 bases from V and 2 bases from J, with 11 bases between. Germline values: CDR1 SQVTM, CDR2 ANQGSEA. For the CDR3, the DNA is TGCAGCGTCGGACAGAATGCCTACAATGAGCAGTTCTTC. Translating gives CSVGQNAYNEQFF.

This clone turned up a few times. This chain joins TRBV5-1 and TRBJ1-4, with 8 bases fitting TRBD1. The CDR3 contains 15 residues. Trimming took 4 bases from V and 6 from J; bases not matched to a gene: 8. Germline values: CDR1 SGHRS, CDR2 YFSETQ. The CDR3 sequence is CASSQTTGVDEKLFF. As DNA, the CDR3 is TGCGCCAGCAGCCAGACGACAGGGGTGGATGAAAAACTGTTTTTT.

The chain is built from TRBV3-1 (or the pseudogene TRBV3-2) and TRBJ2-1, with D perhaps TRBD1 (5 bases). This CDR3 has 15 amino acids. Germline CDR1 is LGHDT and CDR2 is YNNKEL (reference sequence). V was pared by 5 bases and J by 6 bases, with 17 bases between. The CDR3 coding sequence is TGTGCCAGCAGCATCTACAGGAGTGACACCAATGAGCAGTTCTTC. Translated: CASSIYRSDTNEQFF.

The CDR3 nucleotides are TGTGCCAGCATCCCCGGGCAGGGGGCGGGCTATGGCTACACCTTC. Translating gives CASIPGQGAGYGYTF. This chain joins TRBV7-9 and TRBJ1-2, with 8 bases lining up with TRBD1. This CDR3 comprises 15 residues. Per germline, CDR1 SEHNR and CDR2 FQNEAQ (reference sequence). The junction had 11 bases not matched to a gene; V was cut back by 7 bases and J by 4 bases.

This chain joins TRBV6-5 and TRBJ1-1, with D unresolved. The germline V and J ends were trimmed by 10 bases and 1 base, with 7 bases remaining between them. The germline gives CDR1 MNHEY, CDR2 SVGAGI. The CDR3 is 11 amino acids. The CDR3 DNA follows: TGTGCCACCCTAGCGAACACTGAAGCTTTCTTT. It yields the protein CATLANTEAFF.

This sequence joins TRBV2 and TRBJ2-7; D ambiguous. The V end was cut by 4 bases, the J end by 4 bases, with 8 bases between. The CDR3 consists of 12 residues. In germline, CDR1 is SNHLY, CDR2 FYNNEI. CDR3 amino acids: CASSVSKYEQYF. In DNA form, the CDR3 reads TGTGCCAGCAGTGTTTCTAAGTACGAGCAGTACTTC.

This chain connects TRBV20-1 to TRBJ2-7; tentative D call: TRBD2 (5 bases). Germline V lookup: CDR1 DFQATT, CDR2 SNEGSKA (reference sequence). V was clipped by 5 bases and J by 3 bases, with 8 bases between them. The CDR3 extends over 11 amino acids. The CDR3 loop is CSAGLSYEQYF. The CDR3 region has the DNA TGCAGTGCTGGACTTAGCTACGAGCAGTACTTC.

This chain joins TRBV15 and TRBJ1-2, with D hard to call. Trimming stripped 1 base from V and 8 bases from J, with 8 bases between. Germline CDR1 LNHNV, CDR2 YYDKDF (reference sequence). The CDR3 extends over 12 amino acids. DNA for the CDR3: TGTGCCACCAGCAGAGCTGAGAACGGCTACACCTTC. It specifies CATSRAENGYTF.

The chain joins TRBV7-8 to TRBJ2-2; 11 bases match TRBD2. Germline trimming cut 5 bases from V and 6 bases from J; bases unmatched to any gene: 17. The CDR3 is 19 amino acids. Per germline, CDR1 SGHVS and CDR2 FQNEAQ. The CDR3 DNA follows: TGTGCCAGCAGCCCGCTGGTAGCGGGGGGGCGGGGAGCAGCCGGGGAGCTGTTTTTT. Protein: CASSPLVAGGRGAAGELFF.

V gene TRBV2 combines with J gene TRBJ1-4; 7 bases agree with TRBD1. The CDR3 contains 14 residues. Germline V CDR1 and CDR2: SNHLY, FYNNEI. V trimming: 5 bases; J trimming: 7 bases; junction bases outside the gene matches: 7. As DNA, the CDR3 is TGTGCCAGCAGTCAGAGGGGGCGGGGTGAAAAACTGTTTTTT. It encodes CASSQRGRGEKLFF.

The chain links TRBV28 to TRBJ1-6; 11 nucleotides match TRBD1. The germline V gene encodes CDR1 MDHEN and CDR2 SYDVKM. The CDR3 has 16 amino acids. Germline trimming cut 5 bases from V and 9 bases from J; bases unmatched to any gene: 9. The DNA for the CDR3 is TGTGCCAGCAGTCTTAGAGGGACAGGGGGTGTTTCACCCCTCCACTTT. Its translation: CASSLRGTGGVSPLHF.

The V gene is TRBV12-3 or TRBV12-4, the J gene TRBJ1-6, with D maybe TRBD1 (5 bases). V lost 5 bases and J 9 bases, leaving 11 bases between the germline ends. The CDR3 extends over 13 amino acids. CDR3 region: CASSLLGGSPLHF. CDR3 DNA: TGTGCCAGCAGTCTCCTGGGGGGTTCACCCCTCCACTTT.

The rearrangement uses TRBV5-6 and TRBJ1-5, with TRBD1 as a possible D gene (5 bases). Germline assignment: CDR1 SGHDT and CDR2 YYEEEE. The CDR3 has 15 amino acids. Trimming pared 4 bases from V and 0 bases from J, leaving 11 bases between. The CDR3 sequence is CASSLGLVSNQPQHF. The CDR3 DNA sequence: TGTGCCAGCAGCCTGGGACTCGTTAGCAATCAGCCCCAGCATTTT. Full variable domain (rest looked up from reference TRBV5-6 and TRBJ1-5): DAGVTQSPTHLIKTRGQQVTLRCSPKSGHDTVSWYQQALGQGPQFIFQYYEEEERQRGNFPDRFSGHQFPNYSSELNVNALLLGDSALYLCASSLGLVSNQPQHFGDGTRLSIL.

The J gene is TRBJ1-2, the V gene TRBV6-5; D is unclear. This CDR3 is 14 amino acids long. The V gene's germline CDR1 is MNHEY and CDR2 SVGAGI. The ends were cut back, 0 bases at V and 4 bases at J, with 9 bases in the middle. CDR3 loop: CASSYSMSRYGYTF. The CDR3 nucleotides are TGTGCCAGCAGTTACTCGATGTCCCGCTATGGCTACACCTTC.

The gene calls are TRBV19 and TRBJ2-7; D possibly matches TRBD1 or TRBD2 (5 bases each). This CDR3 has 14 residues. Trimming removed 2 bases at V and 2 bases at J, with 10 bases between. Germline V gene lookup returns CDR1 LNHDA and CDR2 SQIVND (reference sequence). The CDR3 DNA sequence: TGTGCCAGTAGTATACCCGGGGCAGCCTACGAGCAGTACTTC. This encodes CASSIPGAAYEQYF.

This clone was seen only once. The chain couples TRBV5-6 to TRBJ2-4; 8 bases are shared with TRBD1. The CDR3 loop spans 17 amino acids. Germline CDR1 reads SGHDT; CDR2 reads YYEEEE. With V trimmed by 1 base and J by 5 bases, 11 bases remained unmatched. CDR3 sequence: CASSLWGPGGGQNIQYF. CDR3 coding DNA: TGTGCCAGCAGCTTGTGGGGACCAGGGGGCGGCCAAAACATTCAGTACTTC.

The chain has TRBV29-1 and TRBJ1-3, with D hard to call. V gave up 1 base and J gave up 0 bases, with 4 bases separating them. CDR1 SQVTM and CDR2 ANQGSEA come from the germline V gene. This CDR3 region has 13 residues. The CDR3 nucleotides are TGCAGCGTTGAAGTCAGCTCTGGAAACACCATATATTTT. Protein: CSVEVSSGNTIYF.

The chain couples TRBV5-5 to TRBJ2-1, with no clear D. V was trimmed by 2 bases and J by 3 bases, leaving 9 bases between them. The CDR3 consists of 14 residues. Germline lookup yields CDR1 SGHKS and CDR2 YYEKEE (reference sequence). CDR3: CASSFEHYYNEQFF. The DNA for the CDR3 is TGTGCCAGCAGCTTTGAACACTACTACAATGAGCAGTTCTTC.